This is a list of T cell receptor beta chains from one sample in a study of cytomegalovirus exposure and HLA in healthy donors. Here immunoSEQ multiplex PCR was the method, and the copy in TCRdb shows in-frame clones only, minus some. The sample consists of around 130,000 clones, about 76% of them appearing once. Material for sequencing was PBMCs. The source of these receptors is a man aged 18 to 35 in good health and CMV-seronegative. Both conserved end residues are part of each CDR3. D genes are given only for firm matches. Part of the rows lack a size; the others show once, few, many or a class for expanded clones.

>TRBV25-1|TRBJ1-4|.|once
TGTGCCAGCAGTGAATTCGGGGTGGAAAAAGAAAAACTGTTTTTT
CASSEFGVEKEKLFF
>TRBV6-6|TRBJ2-7|.|.
TGTGCCAGCAGGGCAGGCTACGAGCAGTACTTC
CASRAGYEQYF
>TRBV4-3|TRBJ1-2|TRBD1|.
TGCGCCAGCAGCCAAGAGTTCCTGACAGGGAAGGATGGCTACACCTTC
CASSQEFLTGKDGYTF
>TRBV28|TRBJ1-3|.|.
TGTGCCAGCAGTTCCCGGAGATACTCTGGAAACACCATATATTTT
CASSSRRYSGNTIYF
>TRBV29-1|TRBJ2-2|TRBD2|few
TGCAGCGTTGAGGGGCCAGCGGGGGTTAGGAACACCGGGGAGCTGTTTTTT
CSVEGPAGVRNTGELFF
>TRBV9|TRBJ1-1|.|.
TGTGCCAGCGCCCCTTCTCGTCAGGGGATAGCTTTCTTT
CASAPSRQGIAFF
>TRBV5-1|TRBJ2-1|.|.
TGCGCCAGCAGCTTGGGGACAAGCGACAATGAGCAGTTCTTC
CASSLGTSDNEQFF
>TRBV4-3|TRBJ2-2|TRBD1|once
TGCGCCAGCAGCCAAGATAGGACAGGGTCCGGGGAGCTGCTTTTT
CASSQDRTGSGELLF
>TRBV19|TRBJ1-1|.|few
TGTGCCAGTAGTATGAGGACAAAGCAAATGGAAGCTTTCTTT
CASSMRTKQMEAFF
>TRBV6-5|TRBJ1-4|.|.
TGTGCCAGCAGCCCCCCGGGACATTCGAATGAAAAACTGTTTTTT
CASSPPGHSNEKLFF
>TRBV6-4|TRBJ2-1|.|few
TGTGCCAGCAGTGAGGGGGGCTCCTACAATGAGCAGTTCTTC
CASSEGGSYNEQFF
>TRBV28|TRBJ2-7|.|.
TGTGCCAGCAGTTACAGGACCTCCTACGAGCAGTACTTC
CASSYRTSYEQYF
>TRBV30|TRBJ1-3|.|.
TGTGCCTGGAGCCGTAGGTCGATAGGACATTCTGGAAACACCATATATTTT
CAWSRRSIGHSGNTIYF
>TRBV12-5|TRBJ1-2|.|.
TGTGCTAGTGGAGCTGACAGATACGGCTACACCTTC
CASGADRYGYTF
>TRBV30|TRBJ1-1|.|.
TGTGCCTGGAGGAACAGGCTGAACACTGAAGCTTTCTTT
CAWRNRLNTEAFF
>TRBV27|TRBJ1-1|.|.
TGTGCCAGTCCATCACGCAGTGAAGCTTTCTTT
CASPSRSEAFF
>TRBV30|TRBJ1-6|.|.
TGTGCCTGGAGTGAGACACTGAGAGATTCACCCCTCCACTTT
CAWSETLRDSPLHF
>TRBV2|TRBJ2-5|.|.
TGTGCCAGCAAAGAGGAGACCCAGTACTTC
CASKEETQYF
>TRBV6-5|TRBJ2-1|.|.
TGTGCCAGCAGTTTACGACTAGATGTCTCCTACAATGAGCAGTTCTTC
CASSLRLDVSYNEQFF
>TRBV5-1|TRBJ2-7|TRBD2|.
TGCGCCAGCAGCTTGGGTGGGACTAGCTCTTACGAGCAGTACTTC
CASSLGGTSSYEQYF
>TRBV9|TRBJ1-5|.|once
TGTGCCAGCAGCGTAGGCCCGGGGGTGGCAAATCAGCCCCAGCATTTT
CASSVGPGVANQPQHF
>TRBV7-9|TRBJ2-7|.|.
TGTGCCAGCAGCTTGCGGGGCCCGGTGGGCTACGAGCAGTACTTC
CASSLRGPVGYEQYF
>TRBV25-1|TRBJ1-1|.|.
TGTGCCTGCGCGGGTTTAGTTTCTGGCACTGAAGCTTTCTTT
CACAGLVSGTEAFF
>TRBV4-2|TRBJ1-1|.|few
TGTGCCAGCAGCCAAGAATGGAGGAACACTGAAGCTTTCTTT
CASSQEWRNTEAFF
>TRBV10-3|TRBJ1-5|.|.
TGTGCCGCCGGACAGAATCAGCCCCAGCATTTT
CAAGQNQPQHF
>TRBV14|TRBJ2-7|TRBD1|.
TGTGCCAGCAGCCAAGATACGGCCGGGACAGGGAATTCCTACGAGCAGTACTTC
CASSQDTAGTGNSYEQYF
>TRBV6-1|TRBJ1-5|TRBD1|few
TGTGCCAGCAGTGAAAGCAGGGGGGACTATCAGCCCCAGCATTTT
CASSESRGDYQPQHF
>TRBV21-1|TRBJ2-1|.|.
TGTGCCAGCAGCAAAGTCTGGAGAAGTAGCTCCTACAATGAGCAGTTCTTC
CASSKVWRSSSYNEQFF
>TRBV30|TRBJ1-1|.|few
TGTGCCTGGAGTGTACCGACTTCTGAAGCTTTCTTT
CAWSVPTSEAFF
>TRBV5-8|TRBJ2-7|.|once
TGTGCCAGCAGCTTGCGGTTTTCCTACGAGCAGTACTTC
CASSLRFSYEQYF
>TRBV19|TRBJ1-5|.|once
TGTGCCAGTCCCGGGCTTGGGGGCGGCAATCAGCCCCAGCATTTT
CASPGLGGGNQPQHF
>TRBV18|TRBJ1-2|.|.
TGTGCCAGCTCGGGTTGGACAGAAAACTATGGCTACACCTTC
CASSGWTENYGYTF
>TRBV28|TRBJ1-2|.|.
TGTGCCAGCAGTTTAGGGTTGGAGCAGGGCCGCTACACCTTC
CASSLGLEQGRYTF
>TRBV19|TRBJ1-2|.|.
TGTGCCAGTAGTCCCGGGACTGGGAGCTACACCTTC
CASSPGTGSYTF
>TRBV14|TRBJ1-3|.|few
TGTGCCAGCAGCCTACAGTTTAATCCTGGAAACACCATATATTTT
CASSLQFNPGNTIYF
>TRBV9|TRBJ2-2|TRBD2|.
TGTGCCAGCAGCGCTTTAGCGGGGGGGCCAATATCCGGGGAGCTGTTTTTT
CASSALAGGPISGELFF
>TRBV5-4|TRBJ2-1|TRBD2|.
TGTGCCAGCAGCTTGTGGCGGGGGGGCTACAATGAGCAGTTCTTC
CASSLWRGGYNEQFF
>TRBV30|TRBJ1-5|.|.
TGTGCCTGGAGGCCGGACACGAATCAGCCCCAGCATTTT
CAWRPDTNQPQHF
>TRBV27|TRBJ1-2|.|.
TGTGCCAGCAGTTCCCCCGACAGTTTAGAGGGCTACACCTTC
CASSSPDSLEGYTF
>TRBV11-3|TRBJ1-1|.|few
TGTGCCAGCAGCCTAAAGAACACTGAAGCTTTCTTT
CASSLKNTEAFF
>TRBV7-2|TRBJ1-5|.|.
TGTGCCAGCAGCTTAGACCTGGGGTCACAGGGTAACCAGCATTTT
CASSLDLGSQGNQHF
>TRBV7-9|TRBJ1-2|.|.
TGTGCCAGCAGCCCGCCTTATTCGGACAACCTTAACTATGGCTACACCTTC
CASSPPYSDNLNYGYTF
>TRBV19|TRBJ1-1|.|.
TGTGCCAGTAGTATATTGGGCAGGGGTTATAACACTGAAGCTTTCTTT
CASSILGRGYNTEAFF
>TRBV29-1|TRBJ2-1|.|.
TGCAGCGTTGACGGGGGCTACAATGAGCAGTTCTTC
CSVDGGYNEQFF
>TRBV10-1|TRBJ2-2|TRBD2|.
TGCGCCAGCAGTGACGGGGGGACGAACACCGGGGAGCTGTTTTTT
CASSDGGTNTGELFF
>TRBV27|TRBJ1-2|TRBD1|once
TGTGCCAGCAGTTCACCATTACAGGGGAGGAACTATGGCTACACCTTC
CASSSPLQGRNYGYTF
>TRBV6-4|TRBJ2-1|.|few
TGTGCCAGCAGTGAGGACACCTACAATGAGCAGTTCTTC
CASSEDTYNEQFF
>TRBV6-1|TRBJ1-5|TRBD1|.
TGTGCCAGCAGAGGACAGGGGAATCAGCCCCAGCATTTT
CASRGQGNQPQHF
>TRBV2|TRBJ2-3|.|.
TGTGCCAGCAACTTGGCGCAGGGTACGCAGTATTTT
CASNLAQGTQYF
>TRBV7-9|TRBJ2-7|.|once
TGTGCCAGCAGCCCCCCTACCATCTACGAGCAGTACTTC
CASSPPTIYEQYF
>TRBV5-1|TRBJ2-1|.|.
TGCGCCAGCAGCACCAGCGGTGGGTACCACAATGAGCAGTTCTTC
CASSTSGGYHNEQFF
>TRBV30|TRBJ1-2|.|.
TGTGCCTGTGCTATAGCTGGCTACACCTTC
CACAIAGYTF
>TRBV27|TRBJ1-2|TRBD1|.
TGTGCCAGCAGTTTAGGGACAGGGGGCCCCCATAGGTATGGCTACACCTTC
CASSLGTGGPHRYGYTF
>TRBV7-2|TRBJ1-1|TRBD1|.
TGTGCCAGCAGCTTCCAACAGGGGGGGAACACTGAAGCTTTCTTT
CASSFQQGGNTEAFF
>TRBV9|TRBJ2-3|.|.
TGTGCCAGCAACGACAGGTCCACAGATACGCAGTATTTT
CASNDRSTDTQYF
>TRBV5-1|TRBJ2-5|TRBD2|.
TGCGCCAGCAGCTTGGAACAGCGGGGGAGACAAGAGACCCAGTACTTC
CASSLEQRGRQETQYF
>TRBV7-9|TRBJ1-5|TRBD1|.
TGTGCCAGCAGCTTAGAGGGGGCACAGCCCCAGCATTTT
CASSLEGAQPQHF
>TRBV4-2|TRBJ1-6|TRBD1|.
TGTGCCAGCAGTCAGAGCCGGGACAGGGGATCACCCCTCCACTTT
CASSQSRDRGSPLHF
>TRBV6-5|TRBJ2-1|.|.
TGTGCCAGCAGCCTATATCTACTCGATGAGCAGTTCTTC
CASSLYLLDEQFF
>TRBV5-1|TRBJ1-1|TRBD1|.
TGCGCCAGCAGCTCGGACAGGTTTAGGACTGAAGCTTTCTTT
CASSSDRFRTEAFF